The next 3 T cell receptor beta chains were all read from a single sample in a study of T cells in tuberculosis. The assay was immunoSEQ multiplex PCR, and TCRdb's table has in-frame clones only and misses some. The table includes about 43,000 clones, around 94% detected once. Material: PBMCs. The receptor source for this set is a donor aged 10 to 29 with latent tuberculosis or without tuberculosis infection. Some clones in this sample may be carry-over from other donors' samples.

The chain has TRBV28 and TRBJ2-7, with 7 bases identical to TRBD2. Trimming removed 0 bases from V and 6 bases from J; junction bases left unmatched: 17. CDR1 is MDHEN, CDR2 SYDVKM, per germline. The length of the CDR3 is 18 residues. The CDR3 DNA is TGTGCCAGCAGTTTATGGGGAGGTACCGGGACTAAGGGGTCCGAGCAGTACTTC. Amino acid sequence: CASSLWGGTGTKGSEQYF.

V gene TRBV28 combines with J gene TRBJ1-2; TRBD1 aligns across 7 bases. CDR1 and CDR2 (germline): MDHEN, SYDVKM. After removal of 7 bases from V and 4 bases from J, the junction contained 6 bases not matched to a gene. CDR3 length equals 13 residues. CDR3: CASTQQGSYGYTF. The CDR3 region has the DNA TGTGCCAGCACCCAACAGGGGAGCTATGGCTACACCTTC.

V and J are TRBV7-2 and TRBJ1-5; 12 bases are shared with TRBD1. The CDR3 is 17 amino acids. The V segment lost 3 bases and the J segment 6 bases; nucleotides outside the gene matches: 9. In germline, CDR1 is SGHTA, CDR2 FQGNSA. The CDR3 region is CASSFTAGQGASQPQHF. CDR3 in DNA: TGTGCCAGCAGCTTTACGGCGGGACAGGGGGCGAGTCAGCCCCAGCATTTT. Full variable domain (missing parts from reference TRBV7-2 and TRBJ1-5): GAGVSQSPSNKVTEKGKDVELRCDPISGHTALYWYRQSLGQGLEFLIYFQGNSAPDKSGLPSDRFSAERTGGSVSTLTIQRTQQEDSAVYLCASSFTAGQGASQPQHFGDGTRLSIL.